These 14 T cell receptor beta chains were sequenced from one sample in a study of Tregs in tolerant kidney transplant recipients. Method: immunoSEQ multiplex PCR; TCRdb's copy keeps in-frame clones and lacks some. The top ten clones hold approximately 0.4% of a sample with about 69,000 clones, about 89% of them seen once. This material consisted of CD4+ T cells from blood, taken before the transplant. The receptors come from a human donor who received a combined kidney and bone marrow transplant.

V usage is TRBV28 and J usage is TRBJ1-5; 10 bases are shared with TRBD1. The V and J ends lost 7 bases and 5 bases, in that order; junction bases with no gene match: 5. CDR1 and CDR2 from the germline V gene are MDHEN and SYDVKM. CDR3 length: 14 residues. The DNA for the CDR3 is TGTGCCAGCATCGGGACAGGGGTGGATCAGCCCCAGCATTTT. Its translation is CASIGTGVDQPQHF.

This clone has more than one count but fewer than ten. The chain carries TRBV5-6 and TRBJ2-7, with 7 bases identical to TRBD1. V gave up 0 bases and J gave up 6 bases; unmatched junction bases: 6. CDR1 and CDR2 (germline): SGHDT, YYEEEE. The CDR3 sequence is 14 residues long. The CDR3 is CASSLDGQVSEQYF. DNA for the CDR3: TGTGCCAGCAGCTTGGATGGACAGGTCAGCGAGCAGTACTTC.

CDR3 coding DNA: TGTGCCAGCAGTGAAGGACAGGGGGCTAACTACGAGCAGTACTTC. Residues: CASSEGQGANYEQYF. This chain uses TRBV2 with TRBJ2-7, with 10 positions matching TRBD1. This CDR3 contains 15 residues. In germline, CDR1 is SNHLY, CDR2 FYNNEI. V was pared by 1 base and J by 3 bases, with 3 bases of the junction left unmatched.

This chain joins TRBV2 and TRBJ1-5; D is uncertain. This CDR3 spans 14 amino acids. Germline V gives CDR1 SNHLY, CDR2 FYNNEI. Deletions cut 1 base from V and 2 bases from J, with 6 bases between. CDR3 nucleotide sequence: TGTGCCAGCAGTGAAGGCCAGGGCAATCAGCCCCAGCATTTT. As protein: CASSEGQGNQPQHF.

This chain joins TRBV20-1 and TRBJ1-1; 7 nucleotides align to TRBD1. V dropped 6 bases and J dropped 7; count of bases not matched to a gene: 5. This CDR3 has 11 residues. CDR1 and CDR2 from the germline V gene are DFQATT and SNEGSKA (reference sequence). The DNA for the CDR3 is TGCAGTGCAAGGACAGGTAGTGAAGCTTTCTTT. Its translation is CSARTGSEAFF.

V and J are TRBV11-2 and TRBJ2-5; TRBD2 agrees at 14 bases. The CDR3 loop spans 16 amino acids. CDR1 and CDR2 from the germline V gene are SGHAT and FQNNGV. Trimming cost V 5 bases and J 7 bases; bases outside gene matches: 9. The CDR3 is CASSPGTSGSEGTQYF. For the CDR3, the DNA is TGTGCCAGCAGCCCCGGGACTAGCGGGAGTGAGGGGACCCAGTACTTC.

The J gene is TRBJ1-2, the V gene TRBV28, with 9 bases lining up with TRBD1. The trim removed 8 bases at V and 8 bases at J, leaving 15 bases unmatched. Germline V gene lookup returns CDR1 MDHEN and CDR2 SYDVKM. The length of the CDR3 is 15 residues. The CDR3 sequence: CASGTGNSREDGYTF. Here the CDR3 DNA reads TGTGCCAGCGGGACAGGGAATAGCCGAGAGGACGGCTACACCTTC.

The chain carries TRBV14 and TRBJ2-7; D perhaps matches TRBD2 (5 bases). Trimming took 0 bases from V and 5 from J, leaving 11 bases between them. Germline CDR1 is SGHDN and CDR2 is FVKESK. CDR3 length equals 14 residues. The CDR3 sequence: CASSQDPTEDEQYF. CDR3 coding DNA: TGTGCCAGCAGCCAAGATCCTACGGAGGACGAGCAGTACTTC.

The chain uses TRBV7-2 and TRBJ2-7; TRBD2 aligns across 9 bases. Germline-derived CDR1 and CDR2 are SGHTA and FQGNSA. J gave up 1 base and V 2 bases, and 3 bases lay outside the gene matches. The length of the CDR3 is 15 residues. CDR3 DNA sequence: TGTGCCAGCAGCTTACCAGCGGGAGGTTCCTACGAGCAGTACTTC. It codes for CASSLPAGGSYEQYF.

The gene calls are TRBV28 and TRBJ1-4; 7 nucleotides line up with TRBD1. V lost 6 bases, J lost 7 bases, and 14 bases stayed unmatched. The length of the CDR3 is 16 residues. Germline CDR1 reads MDHEN; CDR2 reads SYDVKM. The CDR3 nucleotides are TGTGCCAGCAGACCCCCCCCGGGACAGTATGTTGAAAAACTGTTTTTT. Translated, it gives CASRPPPGQYVEKLFF.

The gene calls are TRBV5-1 and TRBJ2-5, with TRBD2 identical over 11 bases. In germline, CDR1 is SGHRS, CDR2 YFSETQ. The ends lost 0 bases at V and 4 bases at J; junction bases unmatched: 2. This CDR3 spans 15 amino acids. The CDR3 coding sequence is TGCGCCAGCAGCTTGGGACTAGCGGGACCAGAGACCCAGTACTTC. Translating it yields CASSLGLAGPETQYF. Full variable domain (outside the CDR3, taken from reference TRBV5-1 and TRBJ2-5): KAGVTQTPRYLIKTRGQQVTLSCSPISGHRSVSWYQQTPGQGLQFLFEYFSETQRNKGNFPGRFSGRQFSNSRSEMNVSTLELGDSALYLCASSLGLAGPETQYFGPGTRLLVL.

The V call is TRBV4-1, the J call TRBJ1-1; D is unclear. V lost 1 base, J lost 0 bases, and 9 bases lay in between. CDR1 and CDR2 from the germline V gene are MGHRA and YSYEKL. The length of the CDR3 is 15 residues. CDR3 coding DNA: TGCGCCAGCAGCCAAGTAGGTAGCCTGAACACTGAAGCTTTCTTT. This translates into CASSQVGSLNTEAFF.

This chain uses TRBV5-4 with TRBJ2-3; the D gene is possibly TRBD2 (5 bases). Germline V lookup: CDR1 SGHNT, CDR2 YYREEE (reference sequence). Trimming left V 0 bases short and J 4 bases short, with 6 bases between. The CDR3 loop spans 13 amino acids. CDR3 amino acids: CASSLEEADTQYF. As DNA, the CDR3 is TGTGCCAGCAGCTTGGAGGAGGCAGATACGCAGTATTTT.

The chain is built from TRBV19 and TRBJ1-2, with a weak D call TRBD1 (6 bases). Germline V gene sequence: CDR1 LNHDA, CDR2 SQIVND (reference sequence). V gave up 6 bases and J gave up 0 bases, with 17 bases separating them. There are 16 residues in the CDR3. Written as DNA, the CDR3 is TGTGCCAGTAGAGAAGAGCGGGACACTTCTAACTATGGCTACACCTTC. Its protein product is CASREERDTSNYGYTF.